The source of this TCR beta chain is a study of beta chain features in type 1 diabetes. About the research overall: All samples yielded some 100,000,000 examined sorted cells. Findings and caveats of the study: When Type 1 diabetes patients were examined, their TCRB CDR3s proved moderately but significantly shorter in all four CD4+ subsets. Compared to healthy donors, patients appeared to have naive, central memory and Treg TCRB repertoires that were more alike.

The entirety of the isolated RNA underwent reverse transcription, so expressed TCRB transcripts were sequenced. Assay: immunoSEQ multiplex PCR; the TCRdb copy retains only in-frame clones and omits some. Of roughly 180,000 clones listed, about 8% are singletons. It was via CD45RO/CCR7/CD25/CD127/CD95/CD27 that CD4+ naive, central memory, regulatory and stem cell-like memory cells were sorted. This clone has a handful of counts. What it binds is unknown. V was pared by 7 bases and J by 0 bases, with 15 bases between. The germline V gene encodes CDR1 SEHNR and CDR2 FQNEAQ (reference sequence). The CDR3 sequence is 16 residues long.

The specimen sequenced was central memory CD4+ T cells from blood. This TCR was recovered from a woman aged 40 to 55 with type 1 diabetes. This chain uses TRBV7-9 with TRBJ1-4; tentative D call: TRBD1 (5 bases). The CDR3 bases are TGTGCCAGCACGGACGGGGGGGACGCAACTAATGAAAAACTGTTTTTT. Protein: CASTDGGDATNEKLFF.